This entry is about one T cell receptor beta chain. What it binds is not known. Libraries were prepared by immunoSEQ multiplex PCR; TCRdb keeps only in-frame clonotypes and omits some of them. The data hold some 300,000 clones, with 80% observed a single time. This record belongs to a study of cytotoxic CD8 clonotypes in ibrutinib-treated CLL. The overall study: Some 24 partial and 2 complete responses; at median approximately 70 months, 14 remitted, about 12 progressed. General observations from the study: Clonality climbed at ibrutinib response, then dropped toward baseline at progression. With treatment, public clonotypes, which were uncommon, either contracted or remained stable.

PBMCs that had been cryopreserved were the source of 1.5 to 2.5 micrograms of genomic DNA for TCR beta libraries. The CDR3 covers 12 residues. Germline assignment: CDR1 SGHAT and CDR2 FQNNGV. V was trimmed by 5 bases and J by 9 bases, leaving 11 bases between them. This clonotype originated in a human donor with chronic lymphocytic leukemia. The chain uses TRBV11-2 and TRBJ2-1; unclear D gene. Sequenced material: PBMCs, taken before ibrutinib treatment. The CDR3 sequence: CASSIGPVEQFF. The CDR3 nucleotides read TGTGCCAGCAGCATAGGGCCTGTTGAGCAGTTCTTC.